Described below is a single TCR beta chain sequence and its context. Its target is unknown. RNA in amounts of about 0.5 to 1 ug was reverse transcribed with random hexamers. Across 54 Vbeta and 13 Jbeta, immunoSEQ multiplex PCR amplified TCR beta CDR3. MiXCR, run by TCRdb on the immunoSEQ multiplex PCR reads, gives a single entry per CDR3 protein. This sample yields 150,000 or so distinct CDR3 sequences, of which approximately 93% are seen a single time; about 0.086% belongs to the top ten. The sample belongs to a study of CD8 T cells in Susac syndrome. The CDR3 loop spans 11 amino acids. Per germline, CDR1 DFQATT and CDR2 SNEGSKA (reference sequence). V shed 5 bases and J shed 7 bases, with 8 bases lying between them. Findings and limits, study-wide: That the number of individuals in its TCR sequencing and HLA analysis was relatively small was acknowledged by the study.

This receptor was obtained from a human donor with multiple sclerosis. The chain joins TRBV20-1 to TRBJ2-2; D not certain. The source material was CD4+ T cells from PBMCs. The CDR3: CSAPRVGELFF. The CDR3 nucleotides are TGCAGTGCTCCTAGAGTCGGGGAGCTGTTTTTT.